The 9 T cell receptor beta chains below come from one sample, sequenced in a study of blood T cells in healthy people across ages. Alongside a J-beta primer mix, a sample-barcoded 5' primer served in a second PCR lasting roughly 6 to 11 cycles. MiXCR, applied by TCRdb to the 5' RACE reads, yields one record per CDR3 protein. The sample includes about 1.7 million distinct CDR3 sequences, about 30% seen only once; the top ten take less than 9.5%. The specimen sequenced was blood. These receptors all come from a woman aged 30 to 39 in good health.

Details on this clonotype: A read error may account for a junction end that differs from germline. The genes are TRBV12-3 or TRBV12-4 and TRBJ2-2, with D possibly TRBD2 on 5 matching bases. The CDR3 runs 12 residues. The CDR3 here is CASSTLPGEQFF. As DNA, the CDR3 is TGTGCCAGCAGCACTCTCCCCGGGGAGCAGTTTTTT.

This clonotype has a handful of counts. The gene calls are TRBV11-2 and TRBJ1-6; TRBD1 agrees at 7 bases. Per the germline V gene, CDR1 is SGHAT and CDR2 is FQNNGV. The junction had 3 bases not matched to a gene; V was cut back by 3 bases and J by 7 bases. This CDR3 region has 14 residues. CDR3 DNA sequence: TGTGCCAGCAGCTTGGGACAGAGGAATTCACCCCTCCACTTT. This translates into CASSLGQRNSPLHF.

This clonotype was seen at least ten times. The chain uses TRBV29-1 and TRBJ2-1, with D possibly being TRBD2 (5 bases). The CDR3 is 14 amino acids. The V end was cut by 5 bases, the J end by 8 bases, with 19 bases between. Germline CDR1 reads SQVTM; CDR2 reads ANQGSEA. The CDR3 sequence: CSVPLGAANYEQFF. The DNA of the CDR3 is TGCAGCGTTCCCCTGGGAGCCGCCAACTATGAGCAGTTCTTC.

This rearrangement joins TRBV10-2 to TRBJ2-1; TRBD2 aligns across 12 bases. From germline, CDR1 is WSHSY and CDR2 SAAADI. The CDR3 has 17 residues. J gave up 12 bases and V 5 bases, and 17 bases lay outside the gene matches. The chain's CDR3 is CASSKHQLAGGLKGQFF. CDR3 DNA sequence: TGCGCCAGCAGTAAACATCAACTAGCGGGGGGTCTAAAAGGGCAGTTCTTC.

The genes are TRBV4-3 and TRBJ2-5, with D possibly called TRBD1 or TRBD2 (5 bases each). Trimming stripped 1 base from V and 7 bases from J, with 13 bases between. This CDR3 contains 14 residues. Looked up from germline, CDR1 is LGHNA and CDR2 is YSLEER. The CDR3 region is CASSQGGPAGTQYF. The CDR3 DNA sequence: TGCGCCAGCAGCCAAGGGGGACCCGCAGGGACCCAGTACTTC.

For this clonotype: Since a much larger clone is just one base distant, this may be a read error. V usage is TRBV4-3 and J usage is TRBJ2-7, with D possibly matching TRBD1 (5 bases). This CDR3 has 15 amino acids. The germline CDR1 and CDR2 sequences are LGHNA and YSLEER. The CDR3: CASGQDLGLSYEQYF. In DNA, the CDR3 is TGCGCCAGCGGCCAAGATTTGGGGCTCTCCTACGAGCAGTACTTC.

For this clonotype: One end of the junction is discordant with germline, which a read error may explain. The gene calls are TRBV6-5 and TRBJ2-3, with a possible D match to TRBD2 (5 bases). The CDR3 runs 13 residues. Looked up from germline, CDR1 is MNHEY and CDR2 is SVGAGI. CDR3 amino acids: CAVEVEGTDTRYF. Written as DNA, the CDR3 is TGTGCCGTTGAGGTTGAGGGCACAGATACGCGGTATTTT.

The V call is TRBV10-3, the J call TRBJ1-5; D remains ambiguous. CDR3 length equals 15 residues. V lost 0 bases, J lost 0 bases, and 6 bases lay in between. CDR1 ENHRY and CDR2 SYGVKD come from the germline V gene. CDR3 residues: CAISESGTSNQPQHF. In DNA form, the CDR3 reads TGTGCCATCAGTGAGTCGGGCACTAGCAATCAGCCCCAGCATTTT.

This clonotype was detected ten times or more. In DNA, the CDR3 is TGTGCCAGTCGGAGGGGTTACAATGAGCAGTTCTTC. It encodes CASRRGYNEQFF. The chain employs TRBV6-5 and TRBJ2-1, with D maybe TRBD2 (6 bases). From germline, CDR1 is MNHEY and CDR2 SVGAGI. The CDR3 extends over 12 amino acids. The V end was cut by 9 bases, the J end by 4 bases, with 10 bases between.